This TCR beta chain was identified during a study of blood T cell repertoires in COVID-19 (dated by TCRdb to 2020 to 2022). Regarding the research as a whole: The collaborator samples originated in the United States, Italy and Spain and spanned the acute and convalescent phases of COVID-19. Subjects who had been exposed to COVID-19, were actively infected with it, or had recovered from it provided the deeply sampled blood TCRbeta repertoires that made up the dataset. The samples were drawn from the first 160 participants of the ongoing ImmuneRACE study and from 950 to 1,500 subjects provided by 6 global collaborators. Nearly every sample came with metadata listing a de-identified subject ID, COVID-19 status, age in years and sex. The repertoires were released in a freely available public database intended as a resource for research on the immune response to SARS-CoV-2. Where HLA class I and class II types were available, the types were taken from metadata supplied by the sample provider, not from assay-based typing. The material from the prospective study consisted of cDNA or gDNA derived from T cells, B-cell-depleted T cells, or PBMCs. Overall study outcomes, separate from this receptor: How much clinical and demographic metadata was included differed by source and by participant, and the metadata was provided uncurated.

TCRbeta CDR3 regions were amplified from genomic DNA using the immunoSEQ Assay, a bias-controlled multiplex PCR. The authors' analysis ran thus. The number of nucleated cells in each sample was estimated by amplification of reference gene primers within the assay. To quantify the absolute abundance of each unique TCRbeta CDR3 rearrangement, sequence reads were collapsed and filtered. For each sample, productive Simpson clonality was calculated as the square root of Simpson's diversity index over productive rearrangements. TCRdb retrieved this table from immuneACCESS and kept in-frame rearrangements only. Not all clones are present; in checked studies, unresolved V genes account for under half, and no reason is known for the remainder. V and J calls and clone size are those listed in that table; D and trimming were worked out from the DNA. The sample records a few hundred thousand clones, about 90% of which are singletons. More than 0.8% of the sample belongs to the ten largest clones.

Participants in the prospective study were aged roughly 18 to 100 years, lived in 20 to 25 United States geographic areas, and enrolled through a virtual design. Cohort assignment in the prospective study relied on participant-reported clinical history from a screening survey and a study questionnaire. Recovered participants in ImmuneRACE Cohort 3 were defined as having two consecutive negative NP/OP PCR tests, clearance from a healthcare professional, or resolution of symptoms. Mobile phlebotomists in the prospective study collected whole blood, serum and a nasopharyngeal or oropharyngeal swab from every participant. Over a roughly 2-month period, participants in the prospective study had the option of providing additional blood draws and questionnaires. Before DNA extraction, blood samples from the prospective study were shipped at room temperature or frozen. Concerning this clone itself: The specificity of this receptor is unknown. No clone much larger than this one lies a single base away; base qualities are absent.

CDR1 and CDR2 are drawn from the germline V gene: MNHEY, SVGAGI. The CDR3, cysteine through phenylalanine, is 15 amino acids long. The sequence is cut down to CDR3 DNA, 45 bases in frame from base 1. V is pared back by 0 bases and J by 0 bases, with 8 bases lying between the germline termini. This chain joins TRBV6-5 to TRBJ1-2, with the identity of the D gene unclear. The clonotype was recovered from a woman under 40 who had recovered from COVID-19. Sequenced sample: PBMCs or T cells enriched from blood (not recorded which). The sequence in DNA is TGTGCCAGCAGTTACTCCGCGGTCACTAACTATGGCTACACCTTC. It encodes CASSYSAVTNYGYTF.